Listed here are 10 T cell receptor beta chains from one sample, sequenced in a study of vaccination effects on CD4 cells after COVID-19. Assay: immunoSEQ multiplex PCR; the TCRdb copy retains only in-frame clones and omits some. Among more than 50,000 clones listed, roughly 79% were seen once. ViraFEST assay sequencing came after antigen-specific CD4+ T cells were expanded with viral peptide pools. The authors isolated CD4+ T cells after around 9 days of culture. These receptors' targets are unknown. The sample here was CD4+ T cells from PBMCs cultured with HCoV-229E spike peptides, taken before COVID-19 vaccination. The receptors were sampled from a human donor who received a COVID-19 vaccine.

The chain is built from TRBV5-1 and TRBJ2-2; maybe TRBD2 (5 bases). This CDR3 spans 14 amino acids. Deletions cut 4 bases from V and 6 bases from J, with 13 bases between. The germline V gene has CDR1 SGHRS and CDR2 YFSETQ. In DNA, the CDR3 is TGCGCCAGCAGCCCCCAAGGGAGCCCCGGGGAGCTGTTTTTT. This sequence encodes CASSPQGSPGELFF.

J is TRBJ2-3 and V is TRBV19; D is perhaps TRBD1 or TRBD2 (5 bases each). The CDR3 is 16 amino acids. Germline CDR1 reads LNHDA; CDR2 reads SQIVND (reference sequence). The germline V and J ends were trimmed by 2 bases and 4 bases, with 16 bases remaining between them. For the CDR3, the DNA is TGTGCCAGTAGTATACGGGGCACCCTGCCGCCAGATACGCAGTATTTT. This sequence encodes CASSIRGTLPPDTQYF.

This chain uses TRBV5-1 with TRBJ2-2; TRBD2 might be the D (5 bases). V was cut by 0 bases and J by 2 bases, with 11 bases left in between. Germline CDR1 SGHRS, CDR2 YFSETQ. CDR3 size: 16 residues. CDR3 coding DNA: TGCGCCAGCAGCTTGGGGACGGGGTTAAACACCGGGGAGCTGTTTTTT. This codes for CASSLGTGLNTGELFF.

This clone occurred once. The J gene is TRBJ2-5, the V gene TRBV27; TRBD2 aligns across 12 bases. Per the germline V gene, CDR1 is MNHEY and CDR2 is SMNVEV (reference sequence). The CDR3 covers 16 residues. V was pared by 6 bases and J by 6 bases, with 11 bases of the junction left unmatched. The CDR3 reads CASSPSSGGAGKTQYF. CDR3 DNA sequence: TGTGCCAGCAGCCCCTCTAGCGGGGGGGCCGGGAAGACCCAGTACTTC.

The V gene is TRBV12-3 or TRBV12-4, the J gene TRBJ1-6; D call uncertain. With 4 bases removed from V and 11 bases from J, the gap between germline ends came to 9 bases. The CDR3 is 12 residues long. The DNA of the CDR3 is TGTGCCAGCAGTTGGACCGAAACACCCCTCCACTTT. This sequence encodes CASSWTETPLHF.

This clone was detected only once. This rearrangement joins TRBV7-3 to TRBJ2-3, with 14 bases fitting TRBD2. The CDR3 totals 18 residues. CDR1 is SGHTA, CDR2 FQGTGA, per germline. With 5 bases clipped from V and 4 bases from J, the junction kept 11 bases outside the gene matches. The CDR3 nucleotides are TGTGCCAGCAGCCAGACTAGCGGGGGGGCCGATCCCCCAGATACGCAGTATTTT. Encoded protein: CASSQTSGGADPPDTQYF.

This sequence joins TRBV5-5 and TRBJ1-2; D ambiguous. The ends were cut back, 1 base at V and 4 bases at J, with 8 bases in the middle. Germline V gene lookup returns CDR1 SGHKS and CDR2 YYEKEE (reference sequence). The CDR3 is 13 residues long. CDR3 protein: CASSLTGSYGYTF. The CDR3 DNA follows: TGTGCCAGCAGCTTGACGGGGTCCTATGGCTACACCTTC. The full variable domain, with the rest looked up from reference TRBV5-5 and TRBJ1-2, is DAGVTQSPTHLIKTRGQQVTLRCSPISGHKSVSWYQQVLGQGPQFIFQYYEKEERGRGNFPDRFSARQFPNYSSELNVNALLLGDSALYLCASSLTGSYGYTFGSGTRLTVV.

This clone was detected a few times. The rearrangement uses TRBV29-1 and TRBJ1-2; 8 positions agree with TRBD1. Germline CDR1 reads SQVTM; CDR2 reads ANQGSEA. After removal of 4 bases from V and 8 bases from J, the junction contained 6 bases not matched to a gene. The CDR3 has 12 residues. CDR3 in DNA: TGCAGCGTTGGGCAGGGGGCTCGGGGCTACACCTTC. Encoded protein: CSVGQGARGYTF.

This chain links TRBV24-1 with TRBJ2-2; TRBD1 might be the D (6 bases). The V and J ends lost 6 bases and 0 bases respectively, with 10 bases between them. The CDR3 runs to 15 residues. Germline values: CDR1 KGHDR, CDR2 SFDVKD. The CDR3 DNA reads TGTGCCACCAGTCGGGACATTCCGAACACCGGGGAGCTGTTTTTT. It translates to CATSRDIPNTGELFF.

The rearrangement uses TRBV29-1 and TRBJ1-6; 10 bases match TRBD1. The CDR3 is made up of 16 amino acids. The V segment lost 4 bases and the J segment 4 bases; nucleotides outside the gene matches: 7. Germline V gene data show CDR1 as SQVTM and CDR2 as ANQGSEA. The CDR3 spells CSVVATGGGYNSPLHF. CDR3 sequence (DNA): TGCAGCGTTGTGGCGACAGGGGGCGGATATAATTCACCCCTCCACTTT. Drawing the rest from reference TRBV29-1 and TRBJ1-6, the complete variable domain is SAVISQKPSRDICQRGTSLTIQCQVDSQVTMMFWYRQQPGQSLTLIATANQGSEATYESGFVIDKFPISRPNLTFSTLTVSNMSPEDSSIYLCSVVATGGGYNSPLHFGNGTRLTVT.